The present T cell receptor beta chain was sequenced within a study of blood T cell repertoires in COVID-19. Whole-study context: Samples representing acute and convalescent COVID-19 were sourced from the United States, Italy and Spain.

The CDR3 totals 14 residues. The J segment lost 2 bases and the V segment lost 4 bases, leaving 1 base of the junction unmatched. CDR1 is LNHDA and CDR2 is SQIVND in the germline V gene (reference sequence). TCRdb's copy holds only in-frame clones and misses some; the assay was immunoSEQ multiplex PCR. The sample contains some 230,000 clones, around 80% of which appear only once. Participants, about 18 to 100 years old, spanned around 26 US areas. All recovered Cohort 3 donors got two negative PCRs, got clearance, or saw symptom resolution. The sequencing sample was made of PBMCs or T cells enriched from blood (not recorded which). The receptor was derived from a man between 35 and 55 years old who had recovered from COVID-19. The V and J genes are TRBV19 and TRBJ2-7; 11 bases fit TRBD2. As DNA, the CDR3 is TGTGCCAGTAGTAGACTAGCGGGGACCTACGAGCAGTACTTC. It encodes CASSRLAGTYEQYF. The entire variable domain, with the rest obtained from reference TRBV19 and TRBJ2-7, is as follows: DGGITQSPKYLFRKEGQNVTLSCEQNLNHDAMYWYRQDPGQGLRLIYYSQIVNDFQKGDIAEGYSVSREKKESFPLTVTSAQKNPTAFYLCASSRLAGTYEQYFGPGTRLTVT.